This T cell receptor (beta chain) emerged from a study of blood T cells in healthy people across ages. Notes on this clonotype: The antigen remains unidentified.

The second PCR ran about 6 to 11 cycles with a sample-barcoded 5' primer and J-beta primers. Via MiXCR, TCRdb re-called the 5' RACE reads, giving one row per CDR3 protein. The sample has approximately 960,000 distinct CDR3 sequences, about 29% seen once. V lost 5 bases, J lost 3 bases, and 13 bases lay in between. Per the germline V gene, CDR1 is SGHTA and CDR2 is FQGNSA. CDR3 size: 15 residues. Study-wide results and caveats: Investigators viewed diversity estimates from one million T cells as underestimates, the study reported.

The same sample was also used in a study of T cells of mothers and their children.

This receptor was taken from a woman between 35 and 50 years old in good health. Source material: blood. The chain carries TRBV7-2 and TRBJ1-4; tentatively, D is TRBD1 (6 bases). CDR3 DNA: TGTGCCAGCAGCCCAACAGGGAACCCTAATGAAAAACTGTTTTTT. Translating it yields CASSPTGNPNEKLFF.